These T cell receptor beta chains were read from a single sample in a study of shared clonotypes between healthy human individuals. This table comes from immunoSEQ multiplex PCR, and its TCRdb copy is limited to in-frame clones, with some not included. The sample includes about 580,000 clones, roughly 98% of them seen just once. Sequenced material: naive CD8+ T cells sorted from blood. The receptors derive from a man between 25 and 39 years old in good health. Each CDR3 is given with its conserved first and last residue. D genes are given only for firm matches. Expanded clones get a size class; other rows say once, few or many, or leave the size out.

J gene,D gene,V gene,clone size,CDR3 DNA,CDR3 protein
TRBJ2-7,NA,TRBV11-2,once,TGTGCCAGCAGCGACGAACAGCGCTACGAGCAGTACTTC,CASSDEQRYEQYF
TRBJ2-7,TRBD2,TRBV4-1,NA,TGCGCCAGCAGCCAATTCACTAGCGGGATCTACGAGCAGTACTTC,CASSQFTSGIYEQYF
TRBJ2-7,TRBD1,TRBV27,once,TGTGCCAGCAGTTTATCGACAGGGACCACCTACGAGCAGTACTTC,CASSLSTGTTYEQYF
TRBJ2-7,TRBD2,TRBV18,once,TGTGCCAGCTCACCAGAGACTAGCGGGGCTTACGAGCAGTACTTC,CASSPETSGAYEQYF
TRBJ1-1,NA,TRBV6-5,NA,TGTGCCAGCAGTACCCCCGAGGCTGAAGCTTTCTTT,CASSTPEAEAFF
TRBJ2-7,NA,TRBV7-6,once,TGTGCCAGCAGCTGGGCGCTAGGACAAACCAACTCCTACGAGCAGTACTTC,CASSWALGQTNSYEQYF
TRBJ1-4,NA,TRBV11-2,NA,TGTGCCAGCAGCCAACCGTCGGACCTTCGAGCAACTAATGAAAAACTGTTTTTT,CASSQPSDLRATNEKLFF
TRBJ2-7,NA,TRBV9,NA,TGTGCCAGCAGCGGCGAACACGCAGCTCAGGGCTACGAGCAGTACTTC,CASSGEHAAQGYEQYF
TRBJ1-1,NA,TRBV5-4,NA,TGTGCCAGCAGCTCCGGACAAAGCCCTGAAGCTTTCTTT,CASSSGQSPEAFF
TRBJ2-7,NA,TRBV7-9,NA,TGTGCCAGCAGCCCCCACTCGGCTGGCTTAACTTGGGAGCAGTACTTC,CASSPHSAGLTWEQYF
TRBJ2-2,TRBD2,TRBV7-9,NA,TGTGCCAGCAGTTACCAAGCGGGATCAGGCGGGGAGCTGTTTTTT,CASSYQAGSGGELFF
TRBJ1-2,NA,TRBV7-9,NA,TGTGCCAGCAGCCCCCGGACAGAGAACTATGGCTACACCTTC,CASSPRTENYGYTF
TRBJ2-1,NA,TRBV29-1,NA,TGCAGCGTTTTGGGCTCCGCCCACAATGAGCAGTTCTTC,CSVLGSAHNEQFF
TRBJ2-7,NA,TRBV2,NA,TGTGCCAGCAGTGGTGGGAGTGCCTACGAGCAGTACTTC,CASSGGSAYEQYF
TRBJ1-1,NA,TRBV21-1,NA,TGTGCCAGCAGCTTTTGGGGGGGCGCCCCGCCTGAAGCTTTCTTT,CASSFWGGAPPEAFF
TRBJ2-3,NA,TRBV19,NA,TGTGCCAGTAGTACCTTTTTAGTAGATACGCAGTATTTT,CASSTFLVDTQYF
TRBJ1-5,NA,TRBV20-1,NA,TGCAGTATGGGGGGCCAGCCCCAGCATTTT,CSMGGQPQHF
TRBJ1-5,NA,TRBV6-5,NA,TGTGCCAGCAGTTACAGGGGGGGCGGTGGTCCCCAGCATTTT,CASSYRGGGGPQHF
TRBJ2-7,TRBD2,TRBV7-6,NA,TGTGCCAGCACCCTAGGGGTAGCGGGCTACGAGCAGTACTTC,CASTLGVAGYEQYF
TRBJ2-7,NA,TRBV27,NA,TGTGCCAGCAGTTTAATGGCAGGGCCCTCCTACGAGCAGTACTTC,CASSLMAGPSYEQYF
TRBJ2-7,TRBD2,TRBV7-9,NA,TGTGCCAGCAGCTTAGTCTTAGCGGGAGACTCCTACGAGCAGTACTTC,CASSLVLAGDSYEQYF
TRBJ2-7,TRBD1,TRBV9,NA,TGTGCCAGCAGCGTAACCGGGACAGGGGGAAGAGAGCAGTACTTC,CASSVTGTGGREQYF
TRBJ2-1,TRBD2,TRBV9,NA,TGTGCCAGCAGCGTTAGCGGGGTGGGCTACAATGAGCAGTTCTTC,CASSVSGVGYNEQFF
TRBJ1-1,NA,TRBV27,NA,TGTGCCAGCAGTCTGGCGGAGTACACTGAAGCTTTCTTT,CASSLAEYTEAFF